The rows below give T cell receptor beta chains drawn from one sample of a study of beta chain features in type 1 diabetes. Sequencing used immunoSEQ multiplex PCR; TCRdb keeps in-frame clones, though not all of them. The repertoire includes 900,000 or so clones, 15% to 20% of them detected once, and about 0.02% sits in the top ten. The sequencing input was naive CD4+ T cells from blood. These receptors came from a woman aged 18-35 years in good health. Both conserved end residues are trimmed from each CDR3. A clone size is listed for some rows: how often the clone was seen (once, few, many), or a class if it is expanded.

V gene	J gene	clone size	CDR3 protein
TRBV5-1	TRBJ2-3	-	ASSPGTLAGYASTDTQY
TRBV7-8	TRBJ2-3	-	ASSFSDTQY
TRBV11-2	TRBJ2-5	-	ASSLAVTQY
TRBV7-9	TRBJ1-2	-	ASSSPREQTNYGYT
TRBV7-3	TRBJ2-7	-	ASSTRQSAGLDEQY
TRBV20-1	TRBJ2-5	few	SAVYPETQY
TRBV11-1	TRBJ2-2	-	ASSLLSTNTGELF
TRBV5-6	TRBJ1-2	-	ATEAYREGRSGYT
TRBV5-6	TRBJ2-1	few	ASSRSDEQF
TRBV28	TRBJ2-7	few	ASSLARYEQY
TRBV5-1	TRBJ2-3	-	ASSSDPPGGTGDTQY
TRBV6-6	TRBJ1-1	-	ASSSIAQGPMGAF
TRBV7-2	TRBJ2-2	-	ASSFSSGVGGELF
TRBV5-1	TRBJ1-5	few	ASSLATNQPQH
TRBV18	TRBJ2-7	-	ASSPGPSVTYEQY
TRBV7-8	TRBJ2-3	-	ASGGVGKDTQY
TRBV7-2	TRBJ1-1	-	ASSPGDRVTEAF
TRBV20-1	TRBJ1-1	few	MGRMNTEAF
TRBV7-9	TRBJ1-2	few	ASSTGTAYGYT
TRBV29-1	TRBJ2-2	-	SVSSGLATGELF
TRBV18	TRBJ1-1	-	ASSPRGNTEAF
TRBV11-2	TRBJ2-3	-	ASSWGTIYTDTQY
TRBV7-6	TRBJ2-3	-	ASSPGGSTDTQY
TRBV7-2	TRBJ2-1	few	ASSSSGSLPYNEQF